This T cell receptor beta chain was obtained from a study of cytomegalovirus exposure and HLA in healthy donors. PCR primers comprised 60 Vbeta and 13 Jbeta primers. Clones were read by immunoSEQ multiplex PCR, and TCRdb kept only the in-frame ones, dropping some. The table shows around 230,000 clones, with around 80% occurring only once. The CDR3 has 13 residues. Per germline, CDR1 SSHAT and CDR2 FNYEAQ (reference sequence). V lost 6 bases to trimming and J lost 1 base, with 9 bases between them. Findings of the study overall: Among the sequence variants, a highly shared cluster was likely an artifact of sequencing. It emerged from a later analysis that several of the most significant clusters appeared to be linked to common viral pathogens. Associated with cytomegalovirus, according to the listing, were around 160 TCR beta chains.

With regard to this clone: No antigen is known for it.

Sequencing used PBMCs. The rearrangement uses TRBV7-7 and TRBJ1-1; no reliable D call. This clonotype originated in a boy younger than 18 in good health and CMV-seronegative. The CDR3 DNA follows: TGTGCCAGCAGTTTGCGGGAGAACACTGAAGCTTTCTTT. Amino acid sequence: CASSLRENTEAFF.